This entry describes one T cell receptor (beta chain). Its specificity is not known. This sample is part of a study of radiotherapy plus CTLA-4 blockade in lung cancer. Study results and limitations: There was expansion of tumor-derived TCR clones in blood after radiotherapy plus ipilimumab.

The assay was immunoSEQ multiplex PCR, and TCRdb's table has in-frame clones only and misses some. The sample has some 90,000 clones; under 85% are singletons. V was pared by 1 base and J by 1 base, with 9 bases between. The germline CDR1 and CDR2 sequences are SGDLS and YYNGEE. This CDR3 contains 15 residues. The chain uses TRBV9 and TRBJ1-3, with D hard to call. This clonotype originated in a human donor with non-small cell lung cancer who had stable disease on radiotherapy plus ipilimumab. The sequencing here drew on peripheral blood, taken from a patient treated with radiotherapy plus ipilimumab. For the CDR3, the DNA is TGTGCCAGCAGCGTATCGACGGCTTCTGGAAACACCATATATTTT. Its protein is CASSVSTASGNTIYF.